The 24 T cell receptor beta chains below were found in one sample sequenced in a study of cytomegalovirus exposure and HLA in healthy donors (dated by TCRdb to about 2017). Receptors were amplified or captured by the immunoSEQ multiplex PCR assay. For the multiplex PCR, a mixture combining 60 forward primers for TCR Vbeta segments and 13 reverse primers for TCR Jbeta segments was used. The immuneACCESS repertoire file appears here via TCRdb, limited to in-frame rearrangements. These files lack a portion of the clones; in checked studies, under half of the deficit traces to unresolved V genes, and the cause of the others is not known. This sample has around 130,000 clones in its table, and 84% of those were observed once. The ten biggest clones cover 2.5% to 3% of the sample. Specimen: PBMCs. The receptors come from a woman aged 18-29 years in good health and CMV-seropositive.

The rearrangement joins TRBV5-1 to TRBJ2-2, with 7 bases lining up with TRBD1. Germline V gene sequence: CDR1 SGHRS, CDR2 YFSETQ. This CDR3 has 15 amino acids. V lost 4 bases, J lost 5 bases, and 8 bases stayed unmatched. CDR3 DNA sequence: TGCGCCAGCAGCGAGCGACAGGGCCCAACCGGGGAGCTGTTTTTT. Translation: CASSERQGPTGELFF.

The chain combines TRBV7-2 with TRBJ2-3; 13 nucleotides agree with TRBD2. J gave up 2 bases and V 6 bases, and 14 bases lay outside the gene matches. The germline gives CDR1 SGHTA, CDR2 FQGNSA. The CDR3 is made up of 19 amino acids. CDR3 coding DNA: TGTGCCAGCAGACTTAATCCAGTGGGACTAGCGGGGATCACAGATACGCAGTATTTT. The encoded protein is CASRLNPVGLAGITDTQYF.

This chain connects TRBV7-8 to TRBJ2-3; D perhaps matches TRBD1 (5 bases). The CDR3 is 16 amino acids. Trimming left V 3 bases short and J 0 bases short, with 13 bases between. From germline, CDR1 is SGHVS and CDR2 FQNEAQ. The CDR3 nucleotides read TGTGCCAGCAGCTTCCGAGTTGGGGCTAGCACAGATACGCAGTATTTT. Residues: CASSFRVGASTDTQYF.

This clone was seen only a few times. The chain couples TRBV7-3 to TRBJ2-3, with 10 bases that match TRBD2. This CDR3 is 15 amino acids long. The V gene end was trimmed by 5 bases and the J gene end by 5 bases; junction bases not matched to a gene: 7. Germline CDR1 is SGHTA and CDR2 is FQGTGA. The CDR3 DNA reads TGTGCCAGCAGCGAAAGCGGGGGGGCCGGAGATACGCAGTATTTT. Translation gives CASSESGGAGDTQYF.

This chain uses TRBV7-2 with TRBJ2-5; a possible D gene is TRBD2 (5 bases). The end of the DNA aligns better with TRBJ2-7, so the J call may be wrong. The length of the CDR3 is 14 residues. The germline V gene has CDR1 SGHTA and CDR2 FQGNSA. This CDR3 reads CASSLGSGAYEQYF. CDR3 DNA: TGTGCCAGCAGCTTAGGGAGCGGTGCCTACGAGCAGTACTTC.

The chain employs TRBV19 and TRBJ1-2; D is perhaps TRBD1 (5 bases). Germline-derived CDR1 and CDR2 are LNHDA and SQIVND (reference sequence). The CDR3 has 13 residues. The V gene lost 2 bases and the J gene lost 5 bases, with 9 bases spanning the gap. The CDR3 bases are TGTGCCAGTAGTATATTGGGGGGTTATGGCTACACCTTC. Its protein product is CASSILGGYGYTF.

The V call is TRBV7-8, the J call TRBJ2-7; no clear D gene. The CDR3 runs to 15 residues. Germline CDR1 and CDR2: SGHVS and FQNEAQ. V was cut by 1 base and J by 0 bases, with 10 bases left in between. Here the CDR3 reads CASSLGAHSSYEQYF. DNA of the CDR3: TGTGCCAGCAGCTTAGGGGCACATAGCTCCTACGAGCAGTACTTC.

The chain couples TRBV28 to TRBJ1-6, with no clear D. V was pared by 6 bases and J by 10 bases, with 10 bases between. Germline V gene lookup returns CDR1 MDHEN and CDR2 SYDVKM. The CDR3 has 12 amino acids. Written as DNA, the CDR3 is TGTGCCAGCAGAGACGAGCGGTCACCCCTCCACTTT. Translated, it gives CASRDERSPLHF.

The V gene is TRBV5-1, the J gene TRBJ2-3; tentatively, D is TRBD2 (6 bases). CDR1 and CDR2 (germline): SGHRS, YFSETQ. The CDR3 is 17 amino acids. Between the trimmed V and J ends, which lost 3 bases and 0 bases, there was a span of 17 bases. The CDR3 here is CASSWGIGGASTDTQYF. As DNA, the CDR3 is TGCGCCAGCAGCTGGGGGATCGGGGGTGCTAGCACAGATACGCAGTATTTT.

This clone has only one observation. The chain carries TRBV25-1 and TRBJ2-7; 14 bases fit TRBD2. The V gene end was trimmed by 4 bases and the J gene end by 2 bases; junction bases not matched to a gene: 7. This CDR3 comprises 17 residues. Germline lookup yields CDR1 MGHDK and CDR2 SYGVNS. CDR3: CASSGARGLAGAYEQYF. DNA of the CDR3: TGTGCCAGCAGTGGGGCCCGGGGACTAGCGGGGGCCTACGAGCAGTACTTC.

This clone was picked up one time. The V and J genes are TRBV5-6 and TRBJ2-7; TRBD1 might be the D (6 bases). Between the trimmed V and J ends, which lost 7 bases and 0 bases, there was a span of 14 bases. Germline assignment: CDR1 SGHDT and CDR2 YYEEEE. The CDR3 is made up of 14 amino acids. The CDR3 nucleotides are TGTGCCAGCTCCTACAGGGAGAGCTCCTACGAGCAGTACTTC. Encoded protein: CASSYRESSYEQYF.

The rearrangement uses TRBV28 and TRBJ1-1, with 7 nucleotides matching TRBD1. The CDR3 extends over 15 amino acids. The V segment lost 7 bases and the J segment 1 base; nucleotides outside the gene matches: 9. Germline loops: CDR1 MDHEN, CDR2 SYDVKM. This chain's CDR3 is CASTPGGPRNTEAFF. CDR3 nucleotides: TGTGCCAGCACACCAGGGGGGCCTCGGAACACTGAAGCTTTCTTT. Full variable domain (rest looked up from reference TRBV28 and TRBJ1-1): DVKVTQSSRYLVKRTGEKVFLECVQDMDHENMFWYRQDPGLGLRLIYFSYDVKMKEKGDIPEGYSVSREKKERFSLILESASTNQTSMYLCASTPGGPRNTEAFFGQGTRLTVV.

This clone was found a few times. The CDR3 sequence: CASRRQGSETQYF. CDR3 DNA sequence: TGTGCCAGCAGACGACAGGGGTCAGAGACCCAGTACTTC. The J gene is TRBJ2-5, the V gene TRBV2, with TRBD1 matching 8 bases. The germline CDR1 and CDR2 sequences are SNHLY and FYNNEI. The J segment lost 4 bases and the V segment lost 6 bases, leaving 4 bases of the junction unmatched. This CDR3 has 13 amino acids.

J is TRBJ1-2 and V is TRBV7-8, with D possibly matching TRBD1 (5 bases). With 5 bases removed from V and 6 bases from J, the gap between germline ends came to 10 bases. Germline CDR1 is SGHVS and CDR2 is FQNEAQ. This CDR3 contains 12 residues. CDR3 nucleotide sequence: TGTGCCAGCAGCCGCACGGGGGATGGCTACACCTTC. It specifies CASSRTGDGYTF.

In its sample, this clone was seen once. V is TRBV5-5 and J is TRBJ2-5; 9 positions match TRBD1. The CDR3 runs to 17 residues. CDR1 and CDR2 from the germline V gene are SGHKS and YYEKEE (reference sequence). The J segment lost 2 bases and the V segment lost 4 bases, leaving 12 bases of the junction unmatched. The CDR3 loop is CASSTRDRDPYQETQYF. For the CDR3, the DNA is TGTGCCAGCAGCACCCGGGACAGGGACCCGTATCAAGAGACCCAGTACTTC.

The chain recombines TRBV6-6 with TRBJ2-6; perhaps TRBD2 as D (5 bases). Germline V gene sequence: CDR1 MNHNY, CDR2 SVGAGI (reference sequence). Between the trimmed V and J ends, which lost 4 bases and 2 bases, there was a span of 6 bases. This CDR3 region has 14 residues. The CDR3 nucleotides read TGTGCCAGCAGTTGGGAGCCTGGGGCCAACGTCCTGACTTTC. Protein product: CASSWEPGANVLTF.

This chain's CDR3 is CASSLVEGSKNIQYF. CDR3 in DNA: TGCGCCAGCAGCTTGGTGGAGGGATCCAAAAACATTCAGTACTTC. The chain carries TRBV5-1 and TRBJ2-4; D is possibly TRBD2 (6 bases). Germline values: CDR1 SGHRS, CDR2 YFSETQ. The CDR3 has 15 amino acids. V was cut by 0 bases and J by 2 bases, with 9 bases left in between.

The chain has TRBV28 and TRBJ1-3; possibly TRBD1 for D (5 bases). The V end lost 5 bases, the J end lost 7 bases, and 21 bases lay between the germline ends. The CDR3 runs 16 residues. Germline loops: CDR1 MDHEN, CDR2 SYDVKM. This chain's CDR3 is CASSQWGGVGSNTIYF. As DNA, the CDR3 is TGTGCCAGCAGTCAATGGGGAGGGGTGGGGTCGAACACCATATATTTT.

This chain uses TRBV27 with TRBJ1-1; no reliable D call. This CDR3 spans 13 amino acids. Deletions cut 2 bases from V and 0 bases from J, with 4 bases between. Germline V gene data show CDR1 as MNHEY and CDR2 as SMNVEV (reference sequence). CDR3 amino acids: CASSLDMNTEAFF. The DNA for the CDR3 is TGTGCCAGCAGTTTAGACATGAACACTGAAGCTTTCTTT.

The chain's CDR3 is CASRKGNYGYTF. DNA for the CDR3: TGTGCCAGCAGGAAGGGGAACTATGGCTACACCTTC. The V gene is TRBV6-5, the J gene TRBJ1-2, with a possible D match to TRBD1 (5 bases). CDR1 is MNHEY, CDR2 SVGAGI, per germline. V was cut by 6 bases and J by 2 bases, with 7 bases left in between. The CDR3 is 12 residues long.

The genes are TRBV11-2 and TRBJ2-1; 7 bases agree with TRBD2. CDR1 and CDR2 from the germline V gene are SGHAT and FQNNGV. J lost 2 bases, V lost 4 bases, and 8 bases had no gene match. The CDR3 runs 16 residues. The CDR3 reads CASSSGGGVPYNEQFF. The CDR3 nucleotides are TGTGCCAGCAGCTCCGGGGGAGGGGTTCCCTACAATGAGCAGTTCTTC.

The V call is TRBV9, the J call TRBJ2-1, with 12 bases aligning to TRBD2. Germline-derived CDR1 and CDR2 are SGDLS and YYNGEE. V shed 1 base, J shed 9 bases, and the junction held 14 bases outside the gene matches. The CDR3 loop spans 18 amino acids. The CDR3 DNA reads TGTGCCAGCAGCGTAAGTCTAGCGGGGGGGCCTGGGCGTGTTGAGCAGTTCTTC. This sequence encodes CASSVSLAGGPGRVEQFF.

Only a few counts were recorded for this clone. The chain links TRBV7-6 to TRBJ1-1; the D is unclear. The CDR3 has 13 residues. CDR1 is SGHVS, CDR2 FNYEAQ, per germline. V was shortened by 5 bases and J by 8 bases, with 15 bases between the two germline ends. CDR3 amino acids: CASSIERTQEAFF. CDR3 sequence (DNA): TGTGCCAGCAGCATAGAAAGGACTCAAGAAGCTTTCTTT.

The chain uses TRBV6-1 and TRBJ1-2; TRBD1 might be the D (5 bases). V dropped 7 bases and J dropped 6 bases, with 15 bases sitting between them. The CDR3 consists of 13 residues. In germline, CDR1 is MNHNS, CDR2 SASEGT. The CDR3 loop is CASTNRAGHGYTF. DNA of the CDR3: TGTGCCAGCACCAACCGGGCAGGGCATGGCTACACCTTC.